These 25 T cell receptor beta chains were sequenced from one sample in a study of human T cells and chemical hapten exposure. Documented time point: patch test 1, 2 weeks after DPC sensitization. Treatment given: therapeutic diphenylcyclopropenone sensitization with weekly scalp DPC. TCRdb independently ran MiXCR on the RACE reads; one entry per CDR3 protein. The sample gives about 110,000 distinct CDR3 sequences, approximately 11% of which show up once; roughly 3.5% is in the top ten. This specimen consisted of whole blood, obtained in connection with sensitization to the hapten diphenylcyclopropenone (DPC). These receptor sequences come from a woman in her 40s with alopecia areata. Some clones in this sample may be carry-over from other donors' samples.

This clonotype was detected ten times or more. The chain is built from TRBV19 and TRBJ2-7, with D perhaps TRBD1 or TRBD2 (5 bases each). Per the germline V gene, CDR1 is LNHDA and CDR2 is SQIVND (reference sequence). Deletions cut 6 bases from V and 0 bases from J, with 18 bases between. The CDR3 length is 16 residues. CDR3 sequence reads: CASRGSGALFSYEQYF. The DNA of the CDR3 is TGTGCCAGTAGGGGGTCCGGGGCCCTCTTCTCCTACGAGCAGTACTTC. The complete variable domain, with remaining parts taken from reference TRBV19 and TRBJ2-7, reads DGGITQSPKYLFRKEGQNVTLSCEQNLNHDAMYWYRQDPGQGLRLIYYSQIVNDFQKGDIAEGYSVSREKKESFPLTVTSAQKNPTAFYLCASRGSGALFSYEQYFGPGTRLTVT.

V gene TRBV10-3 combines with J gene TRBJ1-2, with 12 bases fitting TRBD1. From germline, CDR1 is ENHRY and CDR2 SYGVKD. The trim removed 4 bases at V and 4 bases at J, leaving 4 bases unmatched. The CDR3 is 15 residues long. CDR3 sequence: CAISAGTGGFYGYTF. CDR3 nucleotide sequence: TGTGCCATCAGTGCCGGGACAGGGGGCTTCTATGGCTACACCTTC.

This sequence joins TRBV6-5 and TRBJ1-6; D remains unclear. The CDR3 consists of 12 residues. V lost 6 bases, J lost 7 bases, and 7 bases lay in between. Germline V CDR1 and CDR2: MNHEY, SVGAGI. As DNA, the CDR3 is TGTGCCAGCAGAGGGTACAATTCACCCCTCCACTTT. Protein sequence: CASRGYNSPLHF.

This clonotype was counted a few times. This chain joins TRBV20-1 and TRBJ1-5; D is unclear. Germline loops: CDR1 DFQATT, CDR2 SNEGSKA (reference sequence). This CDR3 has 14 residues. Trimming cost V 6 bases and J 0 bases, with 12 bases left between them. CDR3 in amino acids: CSAGTENSNQPQHF. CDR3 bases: TGCAGTGCGGGAACAGAGAATAGCAATCAGCCCCAGCATTTT.

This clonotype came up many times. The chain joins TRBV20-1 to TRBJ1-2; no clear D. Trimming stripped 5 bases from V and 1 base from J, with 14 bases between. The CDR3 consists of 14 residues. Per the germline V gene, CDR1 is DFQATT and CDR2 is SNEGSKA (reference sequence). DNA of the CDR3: TGCAGTGCTCTACCCCCCGACAATAACTATGGCTACACCTTC. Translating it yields CSALPPDNNYGYTF.

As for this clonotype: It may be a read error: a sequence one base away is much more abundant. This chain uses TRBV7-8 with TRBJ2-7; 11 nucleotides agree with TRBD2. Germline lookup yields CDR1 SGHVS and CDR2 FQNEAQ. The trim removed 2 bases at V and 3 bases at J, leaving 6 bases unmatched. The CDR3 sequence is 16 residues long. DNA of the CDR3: TGTGCCAGCAGCTTACTGACTAGCGGGGTGCTCTACGAGCAGTACTTC. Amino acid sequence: CASSLLTSGVLYEQYF.

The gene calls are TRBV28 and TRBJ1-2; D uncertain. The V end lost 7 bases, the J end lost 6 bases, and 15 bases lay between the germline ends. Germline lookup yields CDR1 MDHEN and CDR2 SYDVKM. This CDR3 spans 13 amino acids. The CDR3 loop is CASIAQNRDGYTF. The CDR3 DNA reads TGTGCCAGCATCGCCCAAAATAGGGATGGCTACACCTTC.

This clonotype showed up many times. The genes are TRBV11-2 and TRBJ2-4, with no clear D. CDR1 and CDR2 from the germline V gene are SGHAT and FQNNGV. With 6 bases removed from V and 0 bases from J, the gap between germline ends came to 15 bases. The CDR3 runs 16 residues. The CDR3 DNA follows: TGTGCCAGCAGGAAATCACAATCCGCAGCCAAAAACATTCAGTACTTC. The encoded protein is CASRKSQSAAKNIQYF. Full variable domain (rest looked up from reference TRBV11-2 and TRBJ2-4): EAGVAQSPRYKIIEKRQSVAFWCNPISGHATLYWYQQILGQGPKLLIQFQNNGVVDDSQLPKDRFSAERLKGVDSTLKIQPAKLEDSAVYLCASRKSQSAAKNIQYFGAGTRLSVL.

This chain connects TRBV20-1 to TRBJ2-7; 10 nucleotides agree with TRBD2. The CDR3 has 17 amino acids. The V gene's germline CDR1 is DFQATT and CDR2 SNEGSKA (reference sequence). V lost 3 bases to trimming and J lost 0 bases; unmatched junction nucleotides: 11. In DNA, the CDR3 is TGCAGTGCTAGTTTGGGTAGCGGGAGGACGAGCTCCTACGAGCAGTACTTC. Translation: CSASLGSGRTSSYEQYF.

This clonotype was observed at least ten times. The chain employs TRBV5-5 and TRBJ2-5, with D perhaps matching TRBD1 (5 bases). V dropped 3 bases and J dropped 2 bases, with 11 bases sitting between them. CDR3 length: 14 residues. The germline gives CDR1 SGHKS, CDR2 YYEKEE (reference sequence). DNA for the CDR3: TGTGCCAGCAGCTCGATGACAGTTCAAGAGACCCAGTACTTC. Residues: CASSSMTVQETQYF.

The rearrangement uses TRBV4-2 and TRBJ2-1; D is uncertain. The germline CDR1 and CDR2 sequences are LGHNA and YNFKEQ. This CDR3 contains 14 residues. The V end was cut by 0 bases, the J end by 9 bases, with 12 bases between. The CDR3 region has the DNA TGTGCCAGCAGCCAAGATGGGTACACGGTTGAGCAGTTCTTC. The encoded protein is CASSQDGYTVEQFF.

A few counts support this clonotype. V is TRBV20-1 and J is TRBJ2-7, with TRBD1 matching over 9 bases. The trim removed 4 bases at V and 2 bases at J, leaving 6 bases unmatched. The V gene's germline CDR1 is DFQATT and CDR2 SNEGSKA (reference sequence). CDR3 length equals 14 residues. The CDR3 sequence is CSATGTGHPYEQYF. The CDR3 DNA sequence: TGCAGTGCTACCGGGACAGGGCACCCCTACGAGCAGTACTTC.

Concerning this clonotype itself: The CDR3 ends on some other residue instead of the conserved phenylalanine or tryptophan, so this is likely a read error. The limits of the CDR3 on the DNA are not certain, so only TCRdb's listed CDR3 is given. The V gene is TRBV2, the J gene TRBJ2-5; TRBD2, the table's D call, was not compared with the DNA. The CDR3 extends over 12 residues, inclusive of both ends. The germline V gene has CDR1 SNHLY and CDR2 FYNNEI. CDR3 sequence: CASSEGLAGPEV.

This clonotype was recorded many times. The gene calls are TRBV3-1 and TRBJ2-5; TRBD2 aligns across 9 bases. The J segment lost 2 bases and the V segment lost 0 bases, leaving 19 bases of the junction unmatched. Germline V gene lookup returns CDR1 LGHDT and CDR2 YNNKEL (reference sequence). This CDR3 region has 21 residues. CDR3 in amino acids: CASSQDGLGASGIVKQETQYF. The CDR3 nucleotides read TGTGCCAGCAGCCAAGATGGGTTGGGGGCTAGCGGGATTGTAAAGCAAGAGACCCAGTACTTC.

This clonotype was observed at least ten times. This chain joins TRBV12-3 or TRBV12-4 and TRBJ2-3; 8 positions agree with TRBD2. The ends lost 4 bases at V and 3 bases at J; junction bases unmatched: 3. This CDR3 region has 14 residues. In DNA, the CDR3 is TGTGCCAGCAGTTCTGGACTAGCTACAGATACGCAGTATTTT. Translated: CASSSGLATDTQYF.

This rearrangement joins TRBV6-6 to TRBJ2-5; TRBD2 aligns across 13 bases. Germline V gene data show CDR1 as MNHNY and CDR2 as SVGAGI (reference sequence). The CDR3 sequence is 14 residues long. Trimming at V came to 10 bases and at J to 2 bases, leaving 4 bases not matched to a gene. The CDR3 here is CATRTSGGQETQYF. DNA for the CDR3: TGTGCCACGCGGACTAGCGGGGGACAAGAGACCCAGTACTTC.

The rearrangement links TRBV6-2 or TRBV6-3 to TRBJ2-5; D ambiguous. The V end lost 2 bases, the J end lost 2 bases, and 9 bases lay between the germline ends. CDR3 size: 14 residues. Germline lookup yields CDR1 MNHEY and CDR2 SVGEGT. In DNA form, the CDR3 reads TGTGCCAGCAGTTACACGGCCAGACAAGAGACCCAGTACTTC. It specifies CASSYTARQETQYF.

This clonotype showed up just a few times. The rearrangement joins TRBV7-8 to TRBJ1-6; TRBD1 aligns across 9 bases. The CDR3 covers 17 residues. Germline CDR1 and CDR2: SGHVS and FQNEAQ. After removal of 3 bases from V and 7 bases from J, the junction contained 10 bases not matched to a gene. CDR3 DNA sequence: TGTGCCAGCAGCTTGGGGGACAGGGATATCTCCAATTCACCCCTCCACTTT. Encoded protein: CASSLGDRDISNSPLHF.

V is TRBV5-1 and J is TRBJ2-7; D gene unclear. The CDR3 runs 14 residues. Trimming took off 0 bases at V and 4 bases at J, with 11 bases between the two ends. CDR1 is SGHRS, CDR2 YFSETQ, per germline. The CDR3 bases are TGCGCCAGCAGCTTGGATGGGCAGCCATACGAGCAGTACTTC. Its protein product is CASSLDGQPYEQYF.

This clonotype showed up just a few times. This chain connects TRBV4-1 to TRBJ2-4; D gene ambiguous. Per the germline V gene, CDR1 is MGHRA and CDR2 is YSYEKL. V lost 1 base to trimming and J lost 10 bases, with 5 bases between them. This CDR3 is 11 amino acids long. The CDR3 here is CASSQGLIQYF. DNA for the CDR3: TGCGCCAGCAGCCAAGGACTTATTCAGTACTTC.

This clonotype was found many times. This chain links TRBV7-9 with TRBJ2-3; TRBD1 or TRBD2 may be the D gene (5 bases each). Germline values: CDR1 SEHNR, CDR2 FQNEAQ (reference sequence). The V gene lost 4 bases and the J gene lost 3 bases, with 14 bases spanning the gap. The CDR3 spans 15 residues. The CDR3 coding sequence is TGTGCCAGCAGCTATGGAGGCGGACAAACAGATACGCAGTATTTT. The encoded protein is CASSYGGGQTDTQYF.

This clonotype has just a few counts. The CDR3 spells CASRPTGVVAEAFF. Here the CDR3 DNA reads TGTGCCAGCAGACCTACAGGTGTCGTAGCTGAAGCTTTCTTT. V is TRBV27 and J is TRBJ1-1, with D possibly being TRBD1 (5 bases). Germline V gives CDR1 MNHEY, CDR2 SMNVEV (reference sequence). Trimming stripped 6 bases from V and 6 bases from J, with 17 bases between. CDR3 size: 14 residues.

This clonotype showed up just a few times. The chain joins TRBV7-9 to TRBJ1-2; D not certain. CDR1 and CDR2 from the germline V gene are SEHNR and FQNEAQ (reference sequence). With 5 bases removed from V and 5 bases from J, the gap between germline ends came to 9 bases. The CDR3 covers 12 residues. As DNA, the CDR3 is TGTGCCAGCAGCATAGACACTTATGGCTACACCTTC. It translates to CASSIDTYGYTF. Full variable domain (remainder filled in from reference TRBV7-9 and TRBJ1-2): DTGVSQNPRHKITKRGQNVTFRCDPISEHNRLYWYRQTLGQGPEFLTYFQNEAQLEKSRLLSDRFSAERPKGSFSTLEIQRTEQGDSAMYLCASSIDTYGYTFGSGTRLTVV.

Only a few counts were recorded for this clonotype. The CDR3 DNA reads TGCGCCAGCAGCCCCTGGACTAGCGGGGGTTCGGATACGCAGTATTTT. Its protein is CASSPWTSGGSDTQYF. The V and J genes are TRBV4-3 and TRBJ2-3, with 13 bases matching TRBD2. Germline V gene sequence: CDR1 LGHNA, CDR2 YSLEER. Trimming took 4 bases from V and 6 from J; bases not matched to a gene: 7. The CDR3 extends over 16 amino acids.

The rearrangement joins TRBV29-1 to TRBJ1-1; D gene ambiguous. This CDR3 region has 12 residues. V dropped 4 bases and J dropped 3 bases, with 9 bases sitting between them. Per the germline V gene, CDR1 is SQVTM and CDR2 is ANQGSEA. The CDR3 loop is CSVGGGYTEAFF. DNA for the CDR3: TGCAGCGTTGGAGGCGGATACACTGAAGCTTTCTTT.